One sample yielded the 8 T cell receptor beta chains listed below, sequenced in a study of blood T cell repertoires in COVID-19. Measured with immunoSEQ multiplex PCR; TCRdb has only the in-frame clones, and not every one. The sample includes 150,000 to 200,000 clones, about 89% of them seen just once. Sequencing input: peripheral blood. These receptors were collected from a man between 70 and 80 years old with acute or convalescent COVID-19.

The chain links TRBV7-9 to TRBJ2-7; 7 bases fit TRBD1. Germline CDR1 and CDR2: SEHNR and FQNEAQ (reference sequence). The CDR3 loop spans 13 amino acids. The trim removed 5 bases at V and 11 bases at J, leaving 12 bases unmatched. CDR3 sequence reads: CASSTRTGPYKYF. The CDR3 bases are TGTGCCAGCAGCACTAGGACAGGCCCCTATAAGTACTTC.

The gene calls are TRBV5-1 and TRBJ2-1; D is perhaps TRBD2 (6 bases). This CDR3 is built from 16 residues. V was pared by 6 bases and J by 4 bases, with 20 bases between. The V gene's germline CDR1 is SGHRS and CDR2 YFSETQ. CDR3 coding DNA: TGCGCCAGCACCCTTTCCTCGACTAGGCTATACAATGAGCAGTTCTTC. Translation gives CASTLSSTRLYNEQFF.

V is TRBV5-1 and J is TRBJ2-2, with TRBD1 matching 7 bases. The junction had 4 bases not matched to a gene; V was cut back by 0 bases and J by 5 bases. The CDR3 runs to 15 residues. CDR1 and CDR2 from the germline V gene are SGHRS and YFSETQ. CDR3 sequence reads: CASSLEPGGTGELFF. The DNA for the CDR3 is TGCGCCAGCAGCTTGGAGCCAGGGGGAACCGGGGAGCTGTTTTTT.

The rearrangement joins TRBV18 to TRBJ1-4, with TRBD1 as a possible D gene (6 bases). The CDR3 length is 14 residues. CDR1 and CDR2 (germline): KGHSH, LQKENI. Trimming took 2 bases from V and 5 from J, leaving 9 bases between them. In DNA, the CDR3 is TGTGCCAGCTCACCATGGCAGGGGAATGAAAAACTGTTTTTT. Its translation: CASSPWQGNEKLFF.

This clone was seen a handful of times. The V gene is TRBV18, the J gene TRBJ1-2, with D hard to call. CDR1 and CDR2 from the germline V gene are KGHSH and LQKENI. The V and J ends lost 6 bases and 6 bases respectively, with 20 bases between them. CDR3 length: 15 residues. The CDR3 sequence: CASSSEIERRDGYTF. The CDR3 DNA reads as TGTGCCAGCTCGTCCGAAATAGAGCGGAGGGATGGCTACACCTTC.

The rearrangement links TRBV7-9 to TRBJ1-3, with D maybe TRBD1 (6 bases). Germline CDR1 is SEHNR and CDR2 is FQNEAQ (reference sequence). Trimming stripped 4 bases from V and 3 bases from J, with 13 bases between. The CDR3 contains 15 residues. CDR3 region: CASSWEGGLGNTIYF. DNA of the CDR3: TGTGCCAGCAGCTGGGAGGGGGGACTTGGAAACACCATATATTTT.

The rearrangement links TRBV10-3 to TRBJ2-1, with TRBD2 as a possible D gene (6 bases). The CDR3 runs to 15 residues. V lost 0 bases and J 4 bases, leaving 10 bases between the germline ends. Germline values: CDR1 ENHRY, CDR2 SYGVKD. The CDR3: CAISESASEYNEQFF. As DNA, the CDR3 is TGTGCCATCAGTGAGTCGGCTAGCGAATACAATGAGCAGTTCTTC.

This clone appeared a single time. The chain links TRBV5-3 to TRBJ2-3, with D maybe TRBD2 (6 bases). TRBV5-3 counts as an open reading frame of uncertain function. This CDR3 spans 15 amino acids. Trimming cost V 5 bases and J 0 bases, with 13 bases left between them. DNA of the CDR3: TGTGCCAGAAGGGGGAGGTGGCAGAGCACAGATACGCAGTATTTT. Residues: CARRGRWQSTDTQYF.